These 28 T cell receptor beta chains came from one sample sequenced in a study of identical twins. TCRdb re-derived calls from the 5' RACE reads in MiXCR, one entry per CDR3 protein. Here the sample spans some 210,000 distinct CDR3 sequences, about 16% being singletons. The same specimen was also included in a second study, on T cells expressing NK-cell markers.

Sequencing used CD8+ T cells sorted from blood. These receptors originate from a woman aged 18 to 35 in good health.

The J gene is TRBJ2-1, the V gene TRBV12-3 or TRBV12-4; D is perhaps TRBD2 (6 bases). The ends were cut back, 10 bases at V and 2 bases at J, with 9 bases in the middle. There are 12 residues in the CDR3. As DNA, the CDR3 is TGTGCCACCAGGGAGGCCTACAATGAGCAGTTCTTC. Translation gives CATREAYNEQFF.

The rearrangement links TRBV2 to TRBJ2-7, with 8 bases aligning to TRBD2. CDR1 is SNHLY, CDR2 FYNNEI, per germline. V shed 1 base, J shed 4 bases, and the junction held 15 bases outside the gene matches. The CDR3 has 18 residues. This chain's CDR3 is CASSEGFSAGVGTYEQYF. CDR3 nucleotides: TGTGCCAGCAGTGAAGGGTTTTCAGCGGGAGTCGGGACTTACGAGCAGTACTTC.

This clonotype was counted only a few times. The V and J genes are TRBV7-8 and TRBJ2-3; 7 bases are a match to TRBD2. J lost 5 bases, V lost 1 base, and 12 bases had no gene match. The CDR3 is 17 amino acids. Germline loops: CDR1 SGHVS, CDR2 FQNEAQ. This CDR3 is CASSLGPTSYLKDTQYF. As DNA, the CDR3 is TGTGCCAGCAGCTTAGGCCCGACTAGCTACCTAAAAGATACGCAGTATTTT.

This chain connects TRBV7-8 to TRBJ2-7, with 7 bases fitting TRBD1. Germline assignment: CDR1 SGHVS and CDR2 FQNEAQ. V was pared by 1 base and J by 2 bases, with 5 bases of the junction left unmatched. The CDR3 covers 15 residues. The CDR3 DNA reads as TGTGCCAGCAGCTTAGGAACGCAGGGGGCCTACGAGCAGTACTTC. As protein: CASSLGTQGAYEQYF.

The rearrangement links TRBV4-3 to TRBJ2-7; 14 bases map to TRBD2. Losses at the gene ends were 8 bases for V and 5 bases for J; bases not matched to a gene: 8. There are 15 residues in the CDR3. CDR1 is LGHNA and CDR2 is YSLEER in the germline V gene. The CDR3 bases are TGCGCCAGCGCACCTATGGGACTAGCGGGAGACGAGCAGTACTTC. It translates to CASAPMGLAGDEQYF.

This clonotype occurred a few times. In DNA form, the CDR3 reads TGTGCCAGCAGCTTATGGTGGGAGCAGTTCTTC. It is translated as CASSLWWEQFF. The chain couples TRBV5-6 to TRBJ2-1, with D unclear. Germline V gene sequence: CDR1 SGHDT, CDR2 YYEEEE. V dropped 2 bases and J dropped 10 bases, with 7 bases sitting between them. The CDR3 consists of 11 residues.

The chain uses TRBV9 and TRBJ2-7; D may be TRBD1 (6 bases). Germline loops: CDR1 SGDLS, CDR2 YYNGEE. This CDR3 contains 16 residues. V was cut by 0 bases and J by 6 bases, with 19 bases left in between. The CDR3 region has the DNA TGTGCCAGCAGCGTAGAGGGCAGCTCGGGCAGGGGCGAGCAGTACTTC. Protein: CASSVEGSSGRGEQYF.

This clonotype came up a few times. The rearrangement joins TRBV7-3 to TRBJ2-7; D is tentatively TRBD1 or TRBD2 (5 bases each). The CDR3 spans 15 residues. Germline V gene sequence: CDR1 SGHTA, CDR2 FQGTGA. The V end lost 1 base, the J end lost 3 bases, and 13 bases lay between the germline ends. In DNA form, the CDR3 reads TGTGCCAGCAGCTTAAATGGGGGTGAGGGCTACGAGCAGTACTTC. Its protein is CASSLNGGEGYEQYF.

The chain couples TRBV7-9 to TRBJ1-2, with D possibly TRBD1 on 6 matching bases. The CDR3 is 14 amino acids. Germline V CDR1 and CDR2: SEHNR, FQNEAQ (reference sequence). V dropped 5 bases and J dropped 0 bases, with 10 bases sitting between them. The DNA of the CDR3 is TGTGCCAGCAGCCCGGACAGAGCTAACTATGGCTACACCTTC. Protein product: CASSPDRANYGYTF.

The V gene is TRBV2, the J gene TRBJ1-5; 9 bases align to TRBD1. The CDR3 runs 14 residues. Germline V lookup: CDR1 SNHLY, CDR2 FYNNEI. The V segment lost 9 bases and the J segment 5 bases; nucleotides outside the gene matches: 8. CDR3 bases: TGTGCCAGTGAGGGGACAGGGTGGGATCAGCCCCAGCATTTT. It translates to CASEGTGWDQPQHF.

The J gene is TRBJ2-7, the V gene TRBV27; maybe TRBD2 (6 bases). Germline lookup yields CDR1 MNHEY and CDR2 SMNVEV (reference sequence). The CDR3 covers 15 residues. The germline V and J ends were trimmed by 2 bases and 2 bases, with 13 bases remaining between them. CDR3 coding DNA: TGTGCCAGCAGTTTACGGGGGACCGAGACCTACGAGCAGTACTTC. Amino acids: CASSLRGTETYEQYF.

This clonotype was detected a few times. This sequence joins TRBV27 and TRBJ2-1; 8 nucleotides align to TRBD1. V shed 1 base, J shed 8 bases, and the junction held 4 bases outside the gene matches. The CDR3 runs to 14 residues. Germline lookup yields CDR1 MNHEY and CDR2 SMNVEV (reference sequence). CDR3 coding DNA: TGTGCCAGCAGTTTATGGACAGGGTACGATGAGCAGTTCTTC. Translating it yields CASSLWTGYDEQFF.

This clonotype was recorded a few times. This chain links TRBV27 with TRBJ2-3, with D possibly being TRBD1 (6 bases). V was cut by 2 bases and J by 3 bases, with 12 bases left in between. The CDR3 contains 15 residues. CDR1 MNHEY and CDR2 SMNVEV come from the germline V gene (reference sequence). CDR3 loop: CASSLVGARTDTQYF. The CDR3 DNA follows: TGTGCCAGCAGTTTAGTGGGGGCGCGTACAGATACGCAGTATTTT.

A word on this clonotype: Sequence at one end of the junction differs from germline and may be a read error. The chain combines TRBV27 with TRBJ2-1; D not resolved. CDR1 is MNHEY, CDR2 SMNVEV, per germline (reference sequence). The CDR3 spans 16 residues. The DNA of the CDR3 is TGTGCCGGCAGCCCTGATGGTAGCTCCCTTCGCAATGAGCAGTTCTTC. This encodes CAGSPDGSSLRNEQFF.

The V gene is TRBV20-1, the J gene TRBJ2-5, with 14 bases aligning to TRBD2. CDR3 length equals 19 residues. Trimming at V came to 3 bases and at J to 5 bases, leaving 17 bases not matched to a gene. Germline V gene data show CDR1 as DFQATT and CDR2 as SNEGSKA (reference sequence). The CDR3 sequence: CSARAYGTSGSSGLETQYF. In DNA, the CDR3 is TGCAGTGCTAGGGCCTACGGGACTAGCGGGAGTTCGGGGTTGGAGACCCAGTACTTC.

This clonotype was counted between two and nine times. The chain recombines TRBV12-3 or TRBV12-4 with TRBJ2-7, with D tentatively TRBD1 or TRBD2 (5 bases each). The V end was cut by 6 bases, the J end by 0 bases, with 9 bases between. CDR3 size: 13 residues. The CDR3 spells CASRAGTSYEQYF. CDR3 coding DNA: TGTGCCAGCAGGGCCGGGACCTCCTACGAGCAGTACTTC.

V is TRBV7-2 and J is TRBJ2-5, with TRBD2 matching over 8 bases. The germline CDR1 and CDR2 sequences are SGHTA and FQGNSA. The CDR3 loop spans 14 amino acids. J was trimmed by 5 bases and V by 1 base; bases with no gene match: 3. This chain's CDR3 is CASSLVAGRETQYF. The CDR3, as DNA: TGTGCCAGCAGCTTAGTAGCGGGACGCGAGACCCAGTACTTC.

This clonotype was counted ten times or more. The chain uses TRBV12-3 or TRBV12-4 and TRBJ2-1; D unclear. The CDR3 length is 11 residues. V was shortened by 6 bases and J by 4 bases, with 4 bases between the two germline ends. The CDR3 DNA is TGTGCCAGCAGAAAATACAATGAGCAGTTCTTC. Translated, it gives CASRKYNEQFF.

There are a few counts of this clonotype. The chain links TRBV10-3 to TRBJ2-1; D not certain. The CDR3 runs 13 residues. Trimming removed 2 bases from V and 6 bases from J, with 8 bases in between. Germline loops: CDR1 ENHRY, CDR2 SYGVKD. The DNA of the CDR3 is TGTGCCATCAGTGAGGACGAAACCAATGAGCAGTTCTTC. This codes for CAISEDETNEQFF.

The V call is TRBV5-1, the J call TRBJ2-1, with a weak D call TRBD2 (5 bases). The CDR3 covers 16 residues. The germline CDR1 and CDR2 sequences are SGHRS and YFSETQ. Trimming pared 1 base from V and 0 bases from J, leaving 11 bases between. The CDR3 nucleotides are TGCGCCAGCAGCTTGCAGCGCACTAGCTCCTACAATGAGCAGTTCTTC. Its translation is CASSLQRTSSYNEQFF. Complete variable domain (other parts from reference TRBV5-1 and TRBJ2-1): KAGVTQTPRYLIKTRGQQVTLSCSPISGHRSVSWYQQTPGQGLQFLFEYFSETQRNKGNFPGRFSGRQFSNSRSEMNVSTLELGDSALYLCASSLQRTSSYNEQFFGPGTRLTVL.

This clonotype came up a few times. CDR3 nucleotides: TGCAGTGCTATACAACTAGCGGGGGTATACAATGAGCAGTTCTTC. It encodes CSAIQLAGVYNEQFF. The J gene is TRBJ2-1, the V gene TRBV20-1; 11 bases match TRBD2. The CDR3 spans 15 residues. Germline V lookup: CDR1 DFQATT, CDR2 SNEGSKA (reference sequence). J gave up 4 bases and V 4 bases, and 6 bases lay outside the gene matches.

The rearrangement uses TRBV6-2 or TRBV6-3 and TRBJ2-1; 8 bases map to TRBD2. The germline V gene has CDR1 MNHEY and CDR2 SVGEGT. With 0 bases clipped from V and 10 bases from J, the junction kept 2 bases outside the gene matches. The CDR3 spans 13 residues. CDR3 protein: CASSYSGLVEQFF. The CDR3 region has the DNA TGTGCCAGCAGTTACTCGGGACTAGTAGAGCAGTTCTTC.

This chain connects TRBV10-3 to TRBJ2-3; a possible D gene is TRBD2 (6 bases). Germline values: CDR1 ENHRY, CDR2 SYGVKD. CDR3 length equals 12 residues. V lost 8 bases and J 5 bases, leaving 11 bases between the germline ends. CDR3 nucleotides: TGTGCCATCGGCGGGGCAAGAGATACGCAGTATTTT. Its translation: CAIGGARDTQYF.

This clonotype has only a few counts. The V and J genes are TRBV27 and TRBJ2-1, with 14 bases lining up with TRBD2. CDR1 is MNHEY, CDR2 SMNVEV, per germline (reference sequence). V shed 8 bases, J shed 7 bases, and the junction held 10 bases outside the gene matches. The CDR3 has 16 amino acids. CDR3 protein: CASGSPTSGGANEQFF. DNA for the CDR3: TGTGCCAGCGGCTCACCGACTAGCGGGGGGGCGAATGAGCAGTTCTTC.

This clonotype was seen a handful of times. The chain couples TRBV7-9 to TRBJ1-4; TRBD1 is a possible D gene (6 bases). V was cut by 7 bases and J by 5 bases, with 20 bases left in between. CDR3 length: 16 amino acids. Germline CDR1 is SEHNR and CDR2 is FQNEAQ (reference sequence). The CDR3 loop reads CASTSPLDRWNEKLFF. The DNA of the CDR3 is TGTGCCAGCACCTCCCCCTTGGACAGATGGAATGAAAAACTGTTTTTT.

This chain connects TRBV7-3 to TRBJ2-1; 14 bases agree with TRBD2. Germline V lookup: CDR1 SGHTA, CDR2 FQGTGA. This CDR3 spans 16 amino acids. With 4 bases clipped from V and 8 bases from J, the junction kept 7 bases outside the gene matches. CDR3 nucleotide sequence: TGTGCCAGCAGCTCCGGACTAGCGGGGGGCCACGATGAGCAGTTCTTC. It is translated as CASSSGLAGGHDEQFF.

This clonotype was seen just once. The chain has TRBV6-1 and TRBJ1-6; 7 bases align to TRBD1. V was pared by 6 bases and J by 9 bases, with 11 bases of the junction left unmatched. The CDR3 runs to 15 residues. Germline V gene lookup returns CDR1 MNHNS and CDR2 SASEGT. For the CDR3, the DNA is TGTGCCAGCAGCCCCCACGACAGGGCTAGTTCACCCCTCCACTTT. Amino acid sequence: CASSPHDRASSPLHF.

This chain connects TRBV6-6 to TRBJ2-7; 9 bases agree with TRBD2. The CDR3 loop spans 13 amino acids. The V and J ends lost 6 bases and 7 bases, in that order; junction bases with no gene match: 7. CDR1 is MNHNY, CDR2 SVGAGI, per germline (reference sequence). CDR3 DNA: TGTGCCAGCAGACCTAGACTAGCGGATGAGCAGTACTTC. Its protein product is CASRPRLADEQYF.